Below are 4 T cell receptor beta chains sequenced from a single sample in a study of a mutant IDH1 vaccine in newly diagnosed glioma. Generated by immunoSEQ multiplex PCR, the TCRdb table keeps only in-frame clones and is missing some. The data show some 70,000 clones, over 75% seen once. The time point is: week 23, last vaccination. Vaccination used 300 ug of mutant IDH1 20-mer peptide per dose, with topical imiquimod. These receptors' targets are unknown. Sequencing was performed on PBMCs, taken from a glioma patient whose treatment included an IDH1 peptide vaccine. These receptors all stem from a man aged 18 to 29 with glioma.

This clone showed up just a few times. The chain has TRBV28 and TRBJ1-1, with 8 bases lining up with TRBD1. V trimming: 10 bases; J trimming: 4 bases; junction bases outside the gene matches: 14. CDR1 and CDR2 from the germline V gene are MDHEN and SYDVKM. CDR3 length equals 15 residues. The CDR3 DNA follows: TGTGCCACCGTCCCGGGACAGGCCCGGGGCACTGAAGCTTTCTTT. Translation: CATVPGQARGTEAFF.

The chain uses TRBV18 and TRBJ1-3, with 8 bases aligning to TRBD1. V dropped 3 bases and J dropped 0; count of bases not matched to a gene: 7. The CDR3 runs 17 residues. Germline V gene lookup returns CDR1 KGHSH and CDR2 LQKENI. CDR3 loop: CASSPATGAGSGNTIYF. Here the CDR3 DNA reads TGTGCCAGCTCACCTGCGACAGGGGCGGGCTCTGGAAACACCATATATTTT.

This clone was detected only a few times. V is TRBV30 and J is TRBJ1-5; D is possibly TRBD1 (6 bases). CDR3 length: 14 amino acids. CDR1 and CDR2 (germline): GTSNPN, SVGIG (reference sequence). Trimming stripped 0 bases from V and 4 bases from J, with 10 bases between. The CDR3 here is CAWSVGQGNQPQHF. The CDR3 DNA sequence: TGTGCCTGGAGTGTAGGGCAGGGGAATCAGCCCCAGCATTTT.

This sequence joins TRBV27 and TRBJ1-1; D call uncertain. The germline V gene has CDR1 MNHEY and CDR2 SMNVEV (reference sequence). Trimming removed 6 bases at V and 3 bases at J, with 14 bases between. The CDR3 totals 14 residues. The CDR3 loop reads CASRRLRWDTEAFF. For the CDR3, the DNA is TGTGCCAGCAGACGTCTTCGGTGGGACACTGAAGCTTTCTTT.